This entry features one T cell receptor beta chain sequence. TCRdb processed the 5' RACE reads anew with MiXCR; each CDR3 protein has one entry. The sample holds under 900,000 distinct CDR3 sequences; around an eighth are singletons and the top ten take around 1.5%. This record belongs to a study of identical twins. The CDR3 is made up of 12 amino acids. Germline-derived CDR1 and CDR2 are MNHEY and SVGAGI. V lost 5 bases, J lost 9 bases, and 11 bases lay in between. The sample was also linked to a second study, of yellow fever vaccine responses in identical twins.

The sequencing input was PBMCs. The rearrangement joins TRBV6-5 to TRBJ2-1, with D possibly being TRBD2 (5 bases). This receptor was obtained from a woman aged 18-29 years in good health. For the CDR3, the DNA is TGTGCCAGCAGTCACCAAGAGGGTGAGCAGTTCTTC. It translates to CASSHQEGEQFF.